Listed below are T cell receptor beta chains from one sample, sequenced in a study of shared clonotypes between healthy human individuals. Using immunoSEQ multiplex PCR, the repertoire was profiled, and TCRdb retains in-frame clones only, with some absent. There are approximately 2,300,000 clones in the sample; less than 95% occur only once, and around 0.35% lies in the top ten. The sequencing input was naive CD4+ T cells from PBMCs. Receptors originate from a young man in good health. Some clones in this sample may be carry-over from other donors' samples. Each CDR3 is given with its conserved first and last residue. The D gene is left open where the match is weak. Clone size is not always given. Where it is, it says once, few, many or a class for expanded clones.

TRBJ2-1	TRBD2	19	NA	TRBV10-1	CASSDLSPSTSGVYNEQFF	TGCGCCAGCAGTGATCTTAGCCCTTCGACTAGCGGGGTCTACAATGAGCAGTTCTTC
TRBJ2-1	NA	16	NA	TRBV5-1	CASSLVAVANHNEQFF	TGCGCCAGCAGCTTGGTGGCAGTGGCCAACCACAATGAGCAGTTCTTC
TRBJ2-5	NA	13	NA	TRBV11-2	CASSLVGEETQYF	TGTGCCAGCAGCTTAGTAGGGGAAGAGACCCAGTACTTC
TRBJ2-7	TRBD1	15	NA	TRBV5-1	CASSGRDRGSYEQYF	TGCGCCAGCAGCGGTCGGGACAGGGGGTCCTACGAGCAGTACTTC
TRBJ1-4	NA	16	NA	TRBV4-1	CASSPLTQVEREKLFF	TGCGCCAGCAGCCCGCTGACCCAGGTAGAGCGGGAAAAACTGTTTTTT
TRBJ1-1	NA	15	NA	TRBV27	CASSPGTWGDTEAFF	TGTGCCAGCAGTCCAGGGACCTGGGGGGACACTGAAGCTTTCTTT
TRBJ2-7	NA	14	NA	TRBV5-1	CASSLGGRAYEQYF	TGCGCCAGCAGCTTGGGAGGCAGGGCCTACGAGCAGTACTTC
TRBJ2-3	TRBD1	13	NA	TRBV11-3	CASSSDREDTQYF	TGTGCCAGCAGCTCTGACAGGGAAGATACGCAGTATTTT
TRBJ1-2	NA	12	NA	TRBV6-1	CASRGFNYGYTF	TGTGCCAGCAGGGGGTTTAACTATGGCTACACCTTC
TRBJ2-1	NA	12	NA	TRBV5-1	CASSLAGNEQFF	TGCGCCAGCAGCTTGGCGGGAAATGAGCAGTTCTTC
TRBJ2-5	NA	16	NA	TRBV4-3	CASSHSPGPQGETQYF	TGCGCCAGCAGCCATTCCCCGGGACCCCAGGGGGAGACCCAGTACTTC
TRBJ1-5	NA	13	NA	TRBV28	CASRPGGSQPQHF	TGTGCCAGCAGGCCCGGGGGATCTCAGCCCCAGCATTTT
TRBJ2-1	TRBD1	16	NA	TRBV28	CASSLWTGGFNNEQFF	TGTGCCAGCAGTTTATGGACAGGGGGCTTTAACAATGAGCAGTTCTTC
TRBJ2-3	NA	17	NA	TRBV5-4	CASPDPLTEGSTDTQYF	TGTGCCAGCCCCGACCCCCTTACGGAAGGTAGCACAGATACGCAGTATTTT
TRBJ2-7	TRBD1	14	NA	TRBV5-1	CASSSGQGGYEQYF	TGCGCCAGCAGCTCGGGACAGGGTGGGTACGAGCAGTACTTC
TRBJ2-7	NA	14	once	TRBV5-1	CASNRDVQAYEQYF	TGCGCCAGCAATAGGGACGTCCAAGCCTACGAGCAGTACTTC
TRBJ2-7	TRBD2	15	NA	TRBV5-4	CASSLAGGAAYEQYF	TGTGCCAGCAGCTTGGCCGGGGGGGCGGCCTACGAGCAGTACTTC
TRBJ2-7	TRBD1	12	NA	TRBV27	CASSFGTGDWYF	TGTGCCAGCAGTTTTGGGACAGGGGATTGGTACTTC
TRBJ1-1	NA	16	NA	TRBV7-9	CASSYPGGGAGTEAFF	TGTGCCAGCAGCTACCCTGGTGGGGGGGCCGGCACTGAAGCTTTCTTT
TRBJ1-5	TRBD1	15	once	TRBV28	CASSAGTGTNQPQHF	TGTGCCAGCAGTGCGGGGACAGGGACGAATCAGCCCCAGCATTTT